These T cell receptor beta chains were read from a single sample in a study of blood T cells in healthy people across ages. TCRdb called the 5' RACE reads again in MiXCR, with one record for every CDR3 protein. Among about 1 million distinct CDR3 sequences listed, roughly a quarter were seen once. The same data also went into a second study, on T cells of mothers and their children.

The sample taken for sequencing was blood. All receptors come from a girl aged 2-10 years in good health. The conserved cysteine and the conserved F or W are not part of the CDR3 here. The order of the fields is V gene, clone size, J gene, CDR3 protein. Clone size appears in some rows only: once, few, many, or a class for an expanded clone.

>TRBV20-1|few|NA
SARFSSKFHEQF
>TRBV29-1|few|TRBJ2-3
SVEEGGRGLFTDTQY
>TRBV7-9|NA|TRBJ1-4
ASSLNRDGKLF
>TRBV29-1|NA|TRBJ1-6
SVEVGDRENSPLH
>TRBV20-1|NA|NA
SAADRVPYEQY
>TRBV7-9|NA|TRBJ2-5
ASSFLLETQY
>TRBV11-2|NA|TRBJ1-1
ASSLDHYTEAF
>TRBV29-1|NA|TRBJ1-1
SIKQGAGNTEAF
>TRBV7-8|many|TRBJ2-7
ASSLSQAYEQY
>TRBV29-1|NA|TRBJ1-6
SVGGGVGSPLH
>TRBV29-1|few|TRBJ1-2
SVEGGDGYT
>TRBV4-2|few|TRBJ2-7
ASSQSRDRETYEQY
>TRBV29-1|few|TRBJ2-7
SVTDRGTYEQY
>TRBV20-1|NA|TRBJ2-5
SALRLEGQETQY
>TRBV9|NA|TRBJ2-7
ASSPRGLGSSYEQY
>TRBV2|NA|TRBJ2-3
ASSADGTSEAVWITDTQY
>TRBV27|few|TRBJ2-1
ASSSQTSGSPDEQF
>TRBV4-3|NA|TRBJ2-5
ASSQAPTGFQETQY
>TRBV6-5|few|TRBJ1-2
ASSPLQGRGGYT
>TRBV4-1|NA|TRBJ2-1
ASNPKTSGRGDEQF
>TRBV9|many|TRBJ2-2
ASSVVGTGTGELF
>TRBV5-4|few|TRBJ2-1
ASSLLQHNEQF
>TRBV28|NA|NA
ASITTGTGIYEQY
>TRBV29-1|once|TRBJ2-2
SVESPRGTGEPF
>TRBV12-3/TRBV12-4|NA|TRBJ2-1
ASSFLFGVRNNEQF
>TRBV5-1|NA|TRBJ2-2
ASSLARDSLGELF
>TRBV7-2|NA|TRBJ2-5
ASSLNGGGFQVETQY
>TRBV29-1|once|TRBJ2-3
SVVRRDNRRDTQY
>TRBV29-1|NA|TRBJ1-2
SLQKTAQDGYT
>TRBV29-1|few|TRBJ2-1
SVEVGEQF
>TRBV21-1|once|TRBJ2-7
ASSKALSASYEQY
>TRBV14|NA|TRBJ2-7
ASSPNVGEQY
>TRBV6-6|NA|TRBJ2-1
ASSKASESNEQF
>TRBV7-4|NA|NA
ASSPVVRAKFLYEQY
>TRBV28|NA|TRBJ2-7
ASKRGSWPYEQY
>TRBV29-1|NA|TRBJ1-1
SVRGIQGGVNTEAF
>TRBV6-6|few|TRBJ1-2
ASNGEEGGVYGYT
>TRBV29-1|NA|TRBJ2-1
SVDFKGLIDEQF
>TRBV4-2|few|NA
ASSQVWRDSAKVEQF
>TRBV6-6|few|TRBJ1-2
ASSYERGTDYGYT
>TRBV21-1|NA|TRBJ2-1
ASRAAYNAQF
>TRBV4-3|few|NA
ASSPTPTLVYEQY
>TRBV11-2|NA|TRBJ1-2
ASSDIKQGLRNNYGYT
>TRBV4-2|few|NA
ASSPGTSGGNNEQF
>TRBV9|few|NA
ASSNPGGGGGVFLNEQF
>TRBV2|NA|TRBJ1-1
ASSDPGGTEAF
>TRBV6-2/TRBV6-3|NA|TRBJ2-1
ASSPGLAGGAYNEQF
>TRBV24-1|NA|TRBJ2-7
ATSDSSGGLSYEQY
>TRBV6-5|few|TRBJ1-1
ASSQQGDTEAF
>TRBV11-1|few|TRBJ1-1
ASSFLGAENTEAF
>TRBV27|few|TRBJ2-7
ASSLSPLIDSEQY
>TRBV7-2|NA|TRBJ2-7
ASAFGLALSYEQY
>TRBV29-1|NA|TRBJ2-1
SGKVRQGMGLVTYEQF
>TRBV12-3/TRBV12-4|few|TRBJ2-7
ASSLQAHEQY
>TRBV19|NA|TRBJ2-7
ASSFRMSAEQY